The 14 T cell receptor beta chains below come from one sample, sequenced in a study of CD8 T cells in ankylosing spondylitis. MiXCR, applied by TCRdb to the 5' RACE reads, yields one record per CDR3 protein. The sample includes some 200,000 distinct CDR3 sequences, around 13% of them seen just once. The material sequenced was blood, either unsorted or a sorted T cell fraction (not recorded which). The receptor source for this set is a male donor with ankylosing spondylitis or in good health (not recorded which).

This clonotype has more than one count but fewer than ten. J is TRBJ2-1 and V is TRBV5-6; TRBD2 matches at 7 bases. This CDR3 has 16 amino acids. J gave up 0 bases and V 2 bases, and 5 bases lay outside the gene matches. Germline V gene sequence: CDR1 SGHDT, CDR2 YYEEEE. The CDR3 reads CASSFWTRSSYNEQFF. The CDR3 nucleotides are TGTGCCAGCAGCTTTTGGACTAGGAGCTCCTACAATGAGCAGTTCTTC.

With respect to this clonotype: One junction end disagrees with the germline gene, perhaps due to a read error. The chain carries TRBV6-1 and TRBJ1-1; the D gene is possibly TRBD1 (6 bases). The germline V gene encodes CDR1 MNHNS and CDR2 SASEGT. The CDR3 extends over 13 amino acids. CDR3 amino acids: CASSERWGADAFF. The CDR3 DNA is TGTGCCAGCAGTGAAAGGTGGGGGGCTGACGCTTTCTTT.

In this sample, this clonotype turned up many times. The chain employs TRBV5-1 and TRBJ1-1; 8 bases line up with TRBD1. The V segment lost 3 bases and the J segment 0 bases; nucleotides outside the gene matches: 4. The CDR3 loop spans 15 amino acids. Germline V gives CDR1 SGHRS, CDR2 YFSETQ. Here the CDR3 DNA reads TGCGCCAGCAGCTCCCTACAGGGGGTGAACACTGAAGCTTTCTTT. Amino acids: CASSSLQGVNTEAFF.

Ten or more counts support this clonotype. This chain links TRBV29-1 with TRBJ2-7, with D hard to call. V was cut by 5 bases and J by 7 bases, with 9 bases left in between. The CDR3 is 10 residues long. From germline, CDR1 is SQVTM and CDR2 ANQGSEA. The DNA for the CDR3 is TGCAGCGTTTTCGCCTCTGAGCAGTACTTC. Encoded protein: CSVFASEQYF.

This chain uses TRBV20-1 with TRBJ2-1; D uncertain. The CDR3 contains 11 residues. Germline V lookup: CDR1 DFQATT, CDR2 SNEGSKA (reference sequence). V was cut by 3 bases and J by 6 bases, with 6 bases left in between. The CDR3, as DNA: TGCAGTGCTAGGACCGTCAATGAGCAGTTCTTC. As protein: CSARTVNEQFF.

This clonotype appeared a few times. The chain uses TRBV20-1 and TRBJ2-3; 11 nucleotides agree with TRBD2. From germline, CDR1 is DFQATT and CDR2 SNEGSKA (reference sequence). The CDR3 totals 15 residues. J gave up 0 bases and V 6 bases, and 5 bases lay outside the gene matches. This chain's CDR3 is CSAPGLAASTDTQYF. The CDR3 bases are TGCAGTGCCCCGGGACTAGCGGCTAGCACAGATACGCAGTATTTT.

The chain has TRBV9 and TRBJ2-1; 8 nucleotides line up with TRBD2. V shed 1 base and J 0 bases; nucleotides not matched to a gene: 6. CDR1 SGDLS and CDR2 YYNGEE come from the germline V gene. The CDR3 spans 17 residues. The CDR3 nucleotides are TGTGCCAGCAGCGTACCCGCCGGACTAGCCTCCTACAATGAGCAGTTCTTC. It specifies CASSVPAGLASYNEQFF.

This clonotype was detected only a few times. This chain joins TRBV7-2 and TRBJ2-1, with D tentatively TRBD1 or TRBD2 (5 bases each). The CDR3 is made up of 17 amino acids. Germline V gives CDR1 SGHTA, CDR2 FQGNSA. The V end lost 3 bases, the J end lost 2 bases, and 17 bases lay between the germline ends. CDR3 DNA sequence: TGTGCCAGCAGCTTCTCCGGGACCCCCTATGCCTACAATGAGCAGTTCTTC. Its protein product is CASSFSGTPYAYNEQFF. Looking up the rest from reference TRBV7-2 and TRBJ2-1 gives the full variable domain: GAGVSQSPSNKVTEKGKDVELRCDPISGHTALYWYRQSLGQGLEFLIYFQGNSAPDKSGLPSDRFSAERTGGSVSTLTIQRTQQEDSAVYLCASSFSGTPYAYNEQFFGPGTRLTVL.

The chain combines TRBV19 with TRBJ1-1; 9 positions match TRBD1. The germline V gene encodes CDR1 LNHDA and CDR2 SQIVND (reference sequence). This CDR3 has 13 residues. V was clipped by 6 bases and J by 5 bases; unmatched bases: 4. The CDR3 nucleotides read TGTGCCAGTAGCCCACAGGGGGCTACTGAAGCTTTCTTT. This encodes CASSPQGATEAFF.

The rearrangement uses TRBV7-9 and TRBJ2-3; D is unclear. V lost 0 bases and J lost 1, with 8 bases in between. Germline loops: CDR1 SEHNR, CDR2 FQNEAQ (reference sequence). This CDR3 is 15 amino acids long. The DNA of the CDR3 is TGTGCCAGCAGCTTAGCCAGCACAGGCACAGATACGCAGTATTTT. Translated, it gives CASSLASTGTDTQYF.

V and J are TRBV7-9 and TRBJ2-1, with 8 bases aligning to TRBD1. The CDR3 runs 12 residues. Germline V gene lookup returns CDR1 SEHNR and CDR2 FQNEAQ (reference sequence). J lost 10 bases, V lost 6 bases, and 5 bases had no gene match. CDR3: CASRIRTGEQFF. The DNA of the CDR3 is TGTGCCAGCAGAATCAGGACAGGGGAGCAGTTCTTC.

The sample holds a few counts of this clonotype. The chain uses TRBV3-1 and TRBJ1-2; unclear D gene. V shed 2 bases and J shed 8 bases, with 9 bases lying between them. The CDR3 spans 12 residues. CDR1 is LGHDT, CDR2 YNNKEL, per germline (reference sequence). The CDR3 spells CASSQQAEGYTF. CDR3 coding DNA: TGTGCCAGCAGCCAACAAGCGGAAGGCTACACCTTC.

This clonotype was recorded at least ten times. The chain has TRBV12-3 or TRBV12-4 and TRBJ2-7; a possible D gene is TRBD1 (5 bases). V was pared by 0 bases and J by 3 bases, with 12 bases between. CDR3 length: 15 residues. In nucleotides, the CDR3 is TGTGCCAGCAGTTTAGCGGCAGGGCCATACTACGAGCAGTACTTC. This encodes CASSLAAGPYYEQYF.

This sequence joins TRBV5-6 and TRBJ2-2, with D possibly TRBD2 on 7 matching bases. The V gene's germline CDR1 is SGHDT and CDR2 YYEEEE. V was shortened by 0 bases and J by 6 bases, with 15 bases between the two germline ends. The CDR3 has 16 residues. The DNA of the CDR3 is TGTGCCAGCAGCTTGGAAGGGGGGGCTTGGCCCGGGGAGCTGTTTTTT. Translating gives CASSLEGGAWPGELFF.